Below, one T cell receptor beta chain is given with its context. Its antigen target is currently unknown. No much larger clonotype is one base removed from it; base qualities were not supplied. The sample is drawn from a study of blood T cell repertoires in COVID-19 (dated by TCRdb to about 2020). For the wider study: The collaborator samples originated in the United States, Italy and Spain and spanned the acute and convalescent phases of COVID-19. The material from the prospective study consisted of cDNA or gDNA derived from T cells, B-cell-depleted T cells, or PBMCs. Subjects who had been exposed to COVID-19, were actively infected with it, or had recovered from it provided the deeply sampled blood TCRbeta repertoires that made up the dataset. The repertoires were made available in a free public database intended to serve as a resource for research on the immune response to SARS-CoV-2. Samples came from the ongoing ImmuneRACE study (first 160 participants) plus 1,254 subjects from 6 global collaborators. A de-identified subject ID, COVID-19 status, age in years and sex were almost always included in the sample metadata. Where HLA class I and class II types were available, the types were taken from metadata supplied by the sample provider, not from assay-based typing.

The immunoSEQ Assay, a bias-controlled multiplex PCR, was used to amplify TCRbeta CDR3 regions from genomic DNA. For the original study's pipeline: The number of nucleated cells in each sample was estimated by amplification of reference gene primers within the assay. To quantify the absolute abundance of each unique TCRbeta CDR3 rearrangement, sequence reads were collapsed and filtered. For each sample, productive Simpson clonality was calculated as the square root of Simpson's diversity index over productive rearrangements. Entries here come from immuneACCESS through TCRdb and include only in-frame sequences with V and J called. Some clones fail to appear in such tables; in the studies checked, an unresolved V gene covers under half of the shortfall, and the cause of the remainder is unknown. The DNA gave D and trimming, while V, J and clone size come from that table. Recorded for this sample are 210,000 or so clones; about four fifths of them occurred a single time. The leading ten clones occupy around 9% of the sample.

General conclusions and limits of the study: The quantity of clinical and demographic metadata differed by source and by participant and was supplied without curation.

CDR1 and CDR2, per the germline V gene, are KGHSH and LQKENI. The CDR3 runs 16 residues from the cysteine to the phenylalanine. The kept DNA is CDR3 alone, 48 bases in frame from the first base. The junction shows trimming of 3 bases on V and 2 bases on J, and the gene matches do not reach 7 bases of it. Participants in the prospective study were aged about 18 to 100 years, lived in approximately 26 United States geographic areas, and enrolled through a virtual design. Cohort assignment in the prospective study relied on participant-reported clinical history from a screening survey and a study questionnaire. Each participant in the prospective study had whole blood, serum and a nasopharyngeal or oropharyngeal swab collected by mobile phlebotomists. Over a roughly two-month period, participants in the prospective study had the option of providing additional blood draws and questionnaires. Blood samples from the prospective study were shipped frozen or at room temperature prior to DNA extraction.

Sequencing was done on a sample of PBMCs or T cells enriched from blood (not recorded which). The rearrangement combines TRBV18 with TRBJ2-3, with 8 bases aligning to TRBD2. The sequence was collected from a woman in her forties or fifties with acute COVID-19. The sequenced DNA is TGTGCCAGCTCACCCCCCGGGGGGGCTTCCACAGATACGCAGTATTTT. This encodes CASSPPGGASTDTQYF.